Listed here is a single TCR beta chain. These data belong to a study of blood T cell repertoires in COVID-19. TCRdb's copy holds only in-frame clones and misses some; the assay was immunoSEQ multiplex PCR. Seen here are some 17,000 clones, about nine tenths observed once, and the top ten hold around 17%. CDR1 is SGHNT and CDR2 is YENEEA in the germline V gene. V gave up 0 bases and J gave up 9 bases, with 15 bases separating them. The CDR3 length is 14 residues. The sequenced sample consisted of peripheral blood. This chain links TRBV11-3 with TRBJ2-7; D is possibly TRBD1 (5 bases). The TCR originated in a man aged 50 or older with active COVID-19. The CDR3 loop reads CASSLEQGLGVQYF. The CDR3 nucleotides are TGTGCCAGCAGCTTAGAGCAGGGCCTTGGAGTGCAGTACTTC.